These 23 T cell receptor beta chains originate from one sample sequenced in a study of cytomegalovirus exposure and HLA in healthy donors. With 60 Vbeta and 13 Jbeta primers, the PCR was carried out. Method: immunoSEQ multiplex PCR; TCRdb's copy keeps in-frame clones and lacks some. The sample has some 150,000 clones, 55% to 70% seen once. The sequencing input was PBMCs. The receptors were sampled from a woman aged 60-70 years in good health and CMV-seropositive.

The chain uses TRBV4-1 and TRBJ2-1; D possibly corresponds to TRBD2 (6 bases). Trimming cost V 4 bases and J 2 bases, with 15 bases left between them. CDR3 length: 16 amino acids. Germline V lookup: CDR1 MGHRA, CDR2 YSYEKL. CDR3 bases: TGCGCCAGCAGCCGCCACCGGGACTTGACCTACAATGAGCAGTTCTTC. This sequence encodes CASSRHRDLTYNEQFF.

This clone has just one count. This chain joins TRBV27 and TRBJ1-6; D call uncertain. This CDR3 is 13 amino acids long. V was cut by 7 bases and J by 11 bases, with 15 bases left in between. CDR1 is MNHEY, CDR2 SMNVEV, per germline (reference sequence). The CDR3, as DNA: TGTGCCAGCAAAGGATTACTAAGGACACCCCTCCACTTT. Translation gives CASKGLLRTPLHF.

The chain links TRBV6-6 to TRBJ1-5; TRBD1 matches at 9 bases. This CDR3 spans 15 amino acids. Germline-derived CDR1 and CDR2 are MNHNY and SVGAGI (reference sequence). Unmatched junction bases numbered 5, after V lost 7 bases and J lost 1 base. The CDR3 coding sequence is TGTGCCAGCATCACAGGGGGCGAGAGCAATCAGCCCCAGCATTTT. Its translation is CASITGGESNQPQHF.

A few counts support this clone. The chain has TRBV6-1 and TRBJ2-7; TRBD1 matches 8 bases. V lost 2 bases to trimming and J lost 2 bases; unmatched junction nucleotides: 5. Germline loops: CDR1 MNHNS, CDR2 SASEGT. The CDR3 has 15 amino acids. CDR3 nucleotides: TGTGCCAGCAGTGAACTAGGACAGGGACCCTACGAGCAGTACTTC. This gives the protein CASSELGQGPYEQYF.

The rearrangement links TRBV4-3 to TRBJ2-4, with a possible D match to TRBD2 (5 bases). The CDR3 loop spans 19 amino acids. Germline CDR1 LGHNA, CDR2 YSLEER. Trimming shortened V by 0 bases and J by 5 bases, and 23 bases separated the two germline ends. The DNA for the CDR3 is TGCGCCAGCAGCCAAGATCTAGCCCCAACGCCTTCAGGCCAAAACATTCAGTACTTC. Translating it yields CASSQDLAPTPSGQNIQYF.

The CDR3 here is CASTHPPSGSYEQYF. The CDR3 coding sequence is TGTGCCAGCACCCATCCCCCTAGCGGGTCCTACGAGCAGTACTTC. This chain joins TRBV28 and TRBJ2-7; 8 positions agree with TRBD2. With 7 bases clipped from V and 1 base from J, the junction kept 9 bases outside the gene matches. There are 15 residues in the CDR3. Germline V gene data show CDR1 as MDHEN and CDR2 as SYDVKM.

The gene calls are TRBV6-5 and TRBJ2-5; TRBD2 aligns across 11 bases. The J call may be wrong; the DNA end is better matched by TRBJ2-7. CDR3 length: 14 amino acids. CDR1 is MNHEY, CDR2 SVGAGI, per germline. CDR3 sequence reads: CASSPPGLAGEQYF. The DNA for the CDR3 is TGTGCCAGCAGCCCACCTGGACTAGCGGGCGAGCAGTACTTC.

The chain links TRBV5-4 to TRBJ2-7; TRBD2 aligns across 10 bases. The trim removed 6 bases at V and 3 bases at J, leaving 3 bases unmatched. Germline V gene data show CDR1 as SGHNT and CDR2 as YYREEE (reference sequence). This CDR3 is 13 amino acids long. In nucleotides, the CDR3 is TGTGCCAGCAAACTAGCGGGGAACTACGAGCAGTACTTC. It specifies CASKLAGNYEQYF. Together with reference TRBV5-4 and TRBJ2-7, the CDR3 gives the full variable domain: ETGVTQSPTHLIKTRGQQVTLRCSSQSGHNTVSWYQQALGQGPQFIFQYYREEENGRGNFPPRFSGLQFPNYSSELNVNALELDDSALYLCASKLAGNYEQYFGPGTRLTVT.

This clone was observed a handful of times. The chain combines TRBV15 with TRBJ1-5; maybe TRBD1 (5 bases). The CDR3 is made up of 15 amino acids. Trimming removed 4 bases from V and 7 bases from J, with 17 bases in between. Germline assignment: CDR1 LNHNV and CDR2 YYDKDF (reference sequence). The CDR3 coding sequence is TGTGCCACCAGCATCGCACGGGGGAACGGGCAGCCCCAGCATTTT. The encoded protein is CATSIARGNGQPQHF. Variable domain in full (rest from reference TRBV15 and TRBJ1-5): DAMVIQNPRYQVTQFGKPVTLSCSQTLNHNVMYWYQQKSSQAPKLLFHYYDKDFNNEADTPDNFQSRRPNTSFCFLDIRSPGLGDTAMYLCATSIARGNGQPQHFGDGTRLSIL.

The chain joins TRBV30 to TRBJ1-2, with D perhaps matching TRBD1 (5 bases). The V end was cut by 1 base, the J end by 7 bases, with 10 bases between. The CDR3 runs to 12 residues. CDR1 is GTSNPN, CDR2 SVGIG, per germline (reference sequence). In DNA form, the CDR3 reads TGTGCCTGGAGTGCCGACAGTAGTGGCTACACCTTC. The encoded protein is CAWSADSSGYTF.

This sequence joins TRBV7-8 and TRBJ2-7, with 12 bases lining up with TRBD2. Germline trimming cut 5 bases from V and 7 bases from J; bases unmatched to any gene: 9. The V gene's germline CDR1 is SGHVS and CDR2 FQNEAQ. CDR3 size: 15 residues. The DNA for the CDR3 is TGTGCCAGCAGCACCCGGACTAGCGGGACTGGAGAGCAGTACTTC. It translates to CASSTRTSGTGEQYF.

The chain has TRBV30 and TRBJ2-2; 10 bases match TRBD2. The CDR3 is 15 residues long. Losses at the gene ends were 0 bases for V and 6 bases for J; bases not matched to a gene: 4. Germline assignment: CDR1 GTSNPN and CDR2 SVGIG (reference sequence). The CDR3 region has the DNA TGTGCCTGGAGTGTAGCGGGAGGGTGGCCCGGGGAGCTGTTTTTT. This encodes CAWSVAGGWPGELFF.

The V and J genes are TRBV11-1 and TRBJ2-3; 12 nucleotides agree with TRBD2. The CDR3 is 17 amino acids. Germline CDR1 is SGHAT and CDR2 is FQDESV (reference sequence). V trimming: 5 bases; J trimming: 2 bases; junction bases outside the gene matches: 8. CDR3 coding DNA: TGTGCCAGCAGCGAACTAGCGGGAGGCCTAACCACAGATACGCAGTATTTT. It specifies CASSELAGGLTTDTQYF.

The chain recombines TRBV6-1 with TRBJ1-1; 10 nucleotides align to TRBD1. CDR3 length: 13 residues. V trimming: 6 bases; J trimming: 4 bases; junction bases outside the gene matches: 2. Germline V gives CDR1 MNHNS, CDR2 SASEGT. CDR3 amino acids: CASSDRGRTEAFF. CDR3 DNA sequence: TGTGCCAGCAGCGACAGGGGGCGCACTGAAGCTTTCTTT.

This sequence joins TRBV2 and TRBJ2-5, with TRBD2 identical over 13 bases. V lost 5 bases, J lost 4 bases, and 1 base stayed unmatched. Germline lookup yields CDR1 SNHLY and CDR2 FYNNEI. CDR3 length equals 14 residues. CDR3 residues: CASSRTSGRETQYF. The CDR3 DNA sequence: TGTGCCAGCAGTCGGACTAGCGGGAGAGAGACCCAGTACTTC.

The chain couples TRBV28 to TRBJ2-7; TRBD2 agrees at 8 bases. CDR1 MDHEN and CDR2 SYDVKM come from the germline V gene. V was clipped by 5 bases and J by 3 bases; unmatched bases: 9. This CDR3 comprises 15 residues. CDR3 DNA sequence: TGTGCCAGCAGTCCCGGGGGGGAAGCCCACTACGAGCAGTACTTC. Encoded protein: CASSPGGEAHYEQYF. The whole variable domain, filled in from reference TRBV28 and TRBJ2-7, reads DVKVTQSSRYLVKRTGEKVFLECVQDMDHENMFWYRQDPGLGLRLIYFSYDVKMKEKGDIPEGYSVSREKKERFSLILESASTNQTSMYLCASSPGGEAHYEQYFGPGTRLTVT.

The V gene is TRBV2, the J gene TRBJ1-1; maybe TRBD1 (6 bases). Germline-derived CDR1 and CDR2 are SNHLY and FYNNEI. Trimming pared 4 bases from V and 5 bases from J, leaving 17 bases between. This CDR3 spans 15 amino acids. The CDR3 protein is CASSVGEGGATEAFF. CDR3 bases: TGTGCCAGCAGTGTAGGGGAAGGGGGGGCTACTGAAGCTTTCTTT.

This chain uses TRBV30 with TRBJ2-3, with 11 positions matching TRBD2. After removal of 3 bases from V and 4 bases from J, the junction contained 3 bases not matched to a gene. This CDR3 is 14 amino acids long. CDR1 and CDR2 from the germline V gene are GTSNPN and SVGIG (reference sequence). The CDR3 DNA follows: TGTGCCTGGAGAGCGGGACTAGCGGCAGATACGCAGTATTTT. As protein: CAWRAGLAADTQYF.

V gene TRBV7-6 combines with J gene TRBJ1-2, with unresolved D. Trimming stripped 3 bases from V and 5 bases from J, with 7 bases between. Germline CDR1 SGHVS, CDR2 FNYEAQ. There are 12 residues in the CDR3. The CDR3 bases are TGTGCCAGCAGCTTGACGGGATATGGCTACACCTTC. Translating it yields CASSLTGYGYTF. Drawing the rest from reference TRBV7-6 and TRBJ1-2, the complete variable domain is GAGVSQSPRYKVTKRGQDVALRCDPISGHVSLYWYRQALGQGPEFLTYFNYEAQQDKSGLPNDRFSAERPEGSISTLTIQRTEQRDSAMYRCASSLTGYGYTFGSGTRLTVV.

The chain has TRBV5-3 and TRBJ2-6; 9 bases agree with TRBD1. TRBV5-3 is marked as an open reading frame, function uncertain. The CDR3 runs to 18 residues. V was pared by 3 bases and J by 0 bases, with 7 bases of the junction left unmatched. The CDR3 sequence is CARSWWDRDSSGANVLTF. DNA of the CDR3: TGTGCCAGAAGCTGGTGGGACAGGGATTCCTCTGGGGCCAACGTCCTGACTTTC.

The chain uses TRBV7-8 and TRBJ2-5; possible D gene TRBD2, 6 bases. The ends were cut back, 7 bases at V and 4 bases at J, with 19 bases in the middle. The CDR3 is 15 residues long. CDR1 and CDR2 (germline): SGHVS, FQNEAQ. The CDR3: CASTYGDSTLETQYF. CDR3 DNA: TGTGCCAGCACTTATGGGGACTCTACCCTAGAGACCCAGTACTTC.

A few counts support this clone. The CDR3 spells CASSQNPPGGEETQYF. The CDR3 DNA sequence: TGCGCCAGCAGCCAGAACCCCCCTGGGGGGGAAGAGACCCAGTACTTC. This rearrangement joins TRBV4-1 to TRBJ2-5; 7 bases match TRBD2. This CDR3 comprises 16 residues. The V and J ends lost 3 bases and 3 bases, in that order; junction bases with no gene match: 10. Germline V gene data show CDR1 as MGHRA and CDR2 as YSYEKL.

This clone showed up just a few times. V gene TRBV28 combines with J gene TRBJ2-7; TRBD1 agrees at 7 bases. V shed 3 bases and J 2 bases; nucleotides not matched to a gene: 4. The germline CDR1 and CDR2 sequences are MDHEN and SYDVKM. This CDR3 has 14 residues. CDR3 amino acids: CASSFLQGAYEQYF. The CDR3 region has the DNA TGTGCCAGCAGTTTTCTGCAGGGGGCCTACGAGCAGTACTTC. Full variable domain (outside the CDR3, taken from reference TRBV28 and TRBJ2-7): DVKVTQSSRYLVKRTGEKVFLECVQDMDHENMFWYRQDPGLGLRLIYFSYDVKMKEKGDIPEGYSVSREKKERFSLILESASTNQTSMYLCASSFLQGAYEQYFGPGTRLTVT.